These 26 T cell receptor beta chains originate from one sample sequenced in a study of monozygotic twins with inflammatory bowel disease. TCRdb reanalyzed the 5' RACE reads and collapses them to one entry per CDR3 protein, without DNA. The table counts around 210,000 distinct CDR3 sequences; 7.5% to 9.5% lies in the top ten. Sequenced input: blood. Receptors were obtained from a human donor with ulcerative colitis or Crohn's disease, or a healthy co-twin of an affected twin (not recorded which).

The rearrangement uses TRBV6-2 or TRBV6-3 and TRBJ2-2; the D call from TCRdb, TRBD1, cannot be confirmed without DNA. Germline V gives CDR1 MNHEY, CDR2 SVGEGT. This CDR3 comprises 12 residues. CDR3 residues: CASNPGSRELFF.

V gene TRBV4-2 combines with J gene TRBJ2-1; with no DNA, the TCRdb D assignment of TRBD2 cannot be verified. CDR3 length: 15 residues. CDR1 LGHNA and CDR2 YNFKEQ come from the germline V gene. The CDR3 loop is CASSQDTSGFNEQFF.

The rearrangement links TRBV6-2 or TRBV6-3 to TRBJ1-5; TCRdb returns TRBD1, unconfirmable since there is no DNA. This CDR3 is built from 15 residues. Germline-derived CDR1 and CDR2 are MNHEY and SVGEGT. The CDR3 protein is CASSSGQPKDQPQHF.

This chain connects TRBV12-3 or TRBV12-4 to TRBJ2-1; the D call from TCRdb, TRBD2, cannot be confirmed without DNA. The CDR3 is made up of 18 amino acids. The CDR3 loop is CASSLTSGGVRSYNEQFF.

The chain is built from TRBV27 and TRBJ1-2. The germline V gene encodes CDR1 MNHEY and CDR2 SMNVEV (reference sequence). This CDR3 spans 13 amino acids. The CDR3 loop reads CASSSNGWVGYTF.

V is TRBV19 and J is TRBJ1-1; the D call of TRBD1 rests on TCRdb alone, since no DNA is present to check it. This CDR3 contains 12 residues. Germline V gives CDR1 LNHDA, CDR2 SQIVND (reference sequence). The CDR3 here is CASQDRGTEAFF.

The gene calls are TRBV7-2 and TRBJ2-5; TCRdb reports TRBD2, a call that lacks DNA to check it against. Per germline, CDR1 SGHTA and CDR2 FQGNSA. The CDR3 runs to 15 residues. CDR3 sequence reads: CASSPLAGGLETQYF.

The gene calls are TRBV3-1 and TRBJ2-7; TCRdb's D call of TRBD2 is untestable without DNA. CDR3 length: 20 residues. Germline V lookup: CDR1 LGHDT, CDR2 YNNKEL (reference sequence). The CDR3 loop reads CASSHLGLAGTIQHAYEQYF.

This chain joins TRBV27 and TRBJ2-1; as DNA is missing, the TRBD1 call by TCRdb cannot be tested. Germline V gene lookup returns CDR1 MNHEY and CDR2 SMNVEV (reference sequence). This CDR3 is 17 amino acids long. The CDR3 spells CASSLTPGGLSYNEQFF.

This chain links TRBV7-2 with TRBJ2-7; absent DNA, TCRdb's TRBD1 call cannot be checked. This CDR3 region has 14 residues. Germline V CDR1 and CDR2: SGHTA, FQGNSA. This CDR3 reads CASSSGTDYYEQYF.

The rearrangement uses TRBV7-9 and TRBJ2-5; TCRdb reports TRBD2, a call that lacks DNA to check it against. CDR3 length: 14 residues. CDR1 and CDR2 (germline): SEHNR, FQNEAQ (reference sequence). The CDR3 here is CASSPPGLAETQYF.

The chain employs TRBV29-1 and TRBJ2-7; TCRdb's assignment of TRBD2 cannot be checked, as there is no DNA. Germline V gene data show CDR1 as SQVTM and CDR2 as ANQGSEA. The CDR3 consists of 14 residues. This CDR3 reads CSASLAGGPYEQYF.

The V and J genes are TRBV30 and TRBJ1-3. The germline gives CDR1 GTSNPN, CDR2 SVGIG (reference sequence). The CDR3 spans 14 residues. This chain's CDR3 is CAWRGRRTGNTIYF.

The chain couples TRBV5-1 to TRBJ2-1. The CDR3 runs to 16 residues. CDR1 is SGHRS and CDR2 is YFSETQ in the germline V gene. CDR3 region: CASSLVFGSSYNEQFF.

V is TRBV3-1 and J is TRBJ1-2. Germline CDR1 is LGHDT and CDR2 is YNNKEL (reference sequence). CDR3 size: 14 residues. The CDR3 reads CASSHGGLGYGYTF.

The genes are TRBV6-5 and TRBJ1-2; absent DNA, TCRdb's TRBD1 call cannot be checked. Per germline, CDR1 MNHEY and CDR2 SVGAGI. The CDR3 contains 14 residues. CDR3 protein: CASSYRQGRGGYTF.

The chain carries TRBV18 and TRBJ1-1. The CDR3 spans 13 residues. Germline-derived CDR1 and CDR2 are KGHSH and LQKENI. The CDR3 loop reads CASSPDNEAEAFF.

This CDR3 reads CASSHLTEAFF. The V gene is TRBV4-2, the J gene TRBJ1-1. From germline, CDR1 is LGHNA and CDR2 YNFKEQ. The CDR3 runs to 11 residues.

The V and J genes are TRBV24-1 and TRBJ1-5; absent DNA, TCRdb's TRBD1 call cannot be checked. The CDR3 runs 13 residues. Germline V gene lookup returns CDR1 KGHDR and CDR2 SFDVKD. This CDR3 reads CATSARDNQPQHF.

The chain employs TRBV7-3 and TRBJ2-1. The germline V gene encodes CDR1 SGHTA and CDR2 FQGTGA. The CDR3 is made up of 13 amino acids. CDR3 in amino acids: CASSLSLNNEQFF.

This rearrangement joins TRBV6-5 to TRBJ2-4; the D call of TRBD1 rests on TCRdb alone, since no DNA is present to check it. Germline-derived CDR1 and CDR2 are MNHEY and SVGAGI. This CDR3 is 15 amino acids long. CDR3 sequence: CASSYSARGRDIQYF.

This chain connects TRBV15 to TRBJ2-7; the TCRdb call, TRBD1, lacks DNA for checking. The CDR3 loop spans 14 amino acids. Germline assignment: CDR1 LNHNV and CDR2 YYDKDF (reference sequence). This CDR3 is CATSRTPDGYEQYF.

This chain links TRBV7-3 with TRBJ2-1. This CDR3 region has 18 residues. Germline-derived CDR1 and CDR2 are SGHTA and FQGTGA. This CDR3 reads CASSQHGSAGGSYNEQFF.

This chain links TRBV27 with TRBJ1-1. This CDR3 contains 13 residues. CDR1 MNHEY and CDR2 SMNVEV come from the germline V gene (reference sequence). This CDR3 is CASRDGLNTEAFF.

The chain carries TRBV10-3 and TRBJ2-7. The CDR3 has 12 residues. In germline, CDR1 is ENHRY, CDR2 SYGVKD. The CDR3 protein is CAISPSRYEQYF.

The gene calls are TRBV5-1 and TRBJ2-6; TCRdb's D gene call, TRBD1, goes unchecked for lack of DNA. CDR1 is SGHRS, CDR2 YFSETQ, per germline. The CDR3 is 16 amino acids. CDR3: CASSRDGHSGANVLTF.